This T cell receptor beta chain was sequenced during a study of blood T cell repertoires in COVID-19 (dated by TCRdb to about 2020). Regarding the complete study: The collaborator samples originated in the United States, Italy and Spain and spanned the acute and convalescent phases of COVID-19. The prospective study material was composed of cDNA or gDNA derived from T cells, B-cell-depleted T cells, or PBMCs. The sample metadata nearly always contained a de-identified subject ID, COVID-19 status, age in years and sex. Deeply sampled blood TCRbeta repertoires from subjects exposed to, actively infected with, or recovered from COVID-19 were included in the dataset. The samples were drawn from two sources: the first 160 participants of the ongoing ImmuneRACE study, and over 950 subjects contributed by 6 global collaborators. Where HLA class I and class II types were available, the types were taken from metadata supplied by the sample provider, not from assay-based typing. A freely available public database, intended as a resource for researchers studying the immune response to SARS-CoV-2, is where the repertoires were released.

TCRbeta CDR3 regions were amplified from genomic DNA by means of the immunoSEQ Assay, a bias-controlled multiplex PCR. The original methods were these. Within the assay, amplification of reference gene primers was used to estimate how many nucleated cells each sample contained. To quantify the absolute abundance of each unique TCRbeta CDR3 rearrangement, sequence reads were collapsed and filtered. For each sample, productive Simpson clonality was calculated as the square root of Simpson's diversity index over productive rearrangements. The immuneACCESS repertoire file appears here via TCRdb, limited to in-frame rearrangements. These files lack a portion of the clones; in checked studies, under half of the deficit traces to unresolved V genes, and the cause of the others is not known. That table supplies the V and J calls and clone size; D and trimming were determined from the DNA. A total of 150,000 to 200,000 clones appear in this sample, 84% of them only once. The top ten clones comprise roughly 12% of the sample.

Paper-wide results and their limitations: The amount of clinical and demographic metadata varied by source and participant and was provided uncurated.

From cysteine to phenylalanine, the CDR3 is 16 amino acids long. Only the CDR3 portion is preserved as DNA: 48 bases, with reading frame beginning at the first base. CDR1 MNHEY and CDR2 SVGAGI were looked up in the germline V gene. Relative to germline, V is 0 bases shorter and J is 3 bases shorter, with 9 bases between their ends. As regards this clone: Its antigen target is currently unknown. Per-nucleotide qualities are absent, and no much larger clonotype sits a single base away.

Enrolling through a virtual design, the prospective study's participants ranged in age from roughly 18 to 89 years and lived across 20 to 25 United States geographic areas. To assign participants to cohorts, the prospective study relied on clinical history that participants themselves reported in a screening survey and a study questionnaire. ImmuneRACE Cohort 3 recovered participants were defined by two consecutive negative NP/OP PCR tests, healthcare professional clearance, or symptom resolution. Mobile phlebotomists in the prospective study collected whole blood, serum and a nasopharyngeal or oropharyngeal swab from every participant. Over a roughly 2-month period, participants in the prospective study had the option of providing additional blood draws and questionnaires. Blood samples from the prospective study were shipped frozen or at room temperature prior to DNA extraction.

The chain links TRBV6-5 with TRBJ1-6, with no confident D gene call. Specimen: PBMCs or T cells enriched from blood (not recorded which). This sequence originates from a man in his forties or fifties who had recovered from COVID-19. The bases are TGTGCCAGCAGTTACTCGAACCAGATCTATAATTCACCCCTCCACTTT. It is translated as CASSYSNQIYNSPLHF.